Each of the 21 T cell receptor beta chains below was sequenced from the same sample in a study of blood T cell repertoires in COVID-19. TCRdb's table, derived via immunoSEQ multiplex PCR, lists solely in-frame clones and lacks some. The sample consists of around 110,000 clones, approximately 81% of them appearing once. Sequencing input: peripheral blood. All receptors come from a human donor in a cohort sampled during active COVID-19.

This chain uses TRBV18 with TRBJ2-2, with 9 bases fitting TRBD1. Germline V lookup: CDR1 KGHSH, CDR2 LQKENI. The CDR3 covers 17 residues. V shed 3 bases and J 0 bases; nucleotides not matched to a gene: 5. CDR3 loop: CASSPGQGVTNTGELFF. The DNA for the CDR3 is TGTGCCAGCTCACCGGGACAGGGTGTTACGAACACCGGGGAGCTGTTTTTT.

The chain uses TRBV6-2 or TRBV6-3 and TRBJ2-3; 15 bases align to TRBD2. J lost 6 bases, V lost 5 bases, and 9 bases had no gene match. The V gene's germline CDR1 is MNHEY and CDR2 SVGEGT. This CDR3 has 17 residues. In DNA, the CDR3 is TGTGCCAGCAGTCTCTCGGGACTAGCGGGAGGAACGGATACGCAGTATTTT. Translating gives CASSLSGLAGGTDTQYF.

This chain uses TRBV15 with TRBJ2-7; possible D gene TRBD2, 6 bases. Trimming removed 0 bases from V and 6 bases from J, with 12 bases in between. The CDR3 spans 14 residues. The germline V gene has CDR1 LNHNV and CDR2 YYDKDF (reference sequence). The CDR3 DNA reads TGTGCCACCAGCAGAGATCTCATGACTAGCGAGCAGTACTTC. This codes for CATSRDLMTSEQYF.

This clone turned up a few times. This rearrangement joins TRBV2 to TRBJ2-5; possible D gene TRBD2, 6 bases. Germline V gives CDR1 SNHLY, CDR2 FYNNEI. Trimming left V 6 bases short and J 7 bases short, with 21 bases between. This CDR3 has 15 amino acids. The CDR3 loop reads CASSRLDRAQGTQYF. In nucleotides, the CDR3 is TGTGCCAGCAGCAGACTAGACCGGGCCCAGGGGACCCAGTACTTC.

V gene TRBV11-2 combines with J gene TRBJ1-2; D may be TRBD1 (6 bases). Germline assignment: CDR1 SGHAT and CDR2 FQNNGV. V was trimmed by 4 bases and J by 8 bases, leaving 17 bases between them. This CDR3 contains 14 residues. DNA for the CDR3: TGTGCCAGCAGCTCCCGAGGGAGGGGGGAAGGCTACACCTTC. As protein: CASSSRGRGEGYTF.

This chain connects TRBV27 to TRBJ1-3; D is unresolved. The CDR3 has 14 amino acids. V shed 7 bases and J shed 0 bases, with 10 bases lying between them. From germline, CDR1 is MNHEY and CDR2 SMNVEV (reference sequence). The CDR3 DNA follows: TGTGCCAGCAAAACCCAAGCCTCTGGAAACACCATATATTTT. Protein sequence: CASKTQASGNTIYF.

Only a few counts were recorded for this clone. In nucleotides, the CDR3 is TGTGCCAGCAGCTCTGCGGGAACAGGGGCTAACTATGGCTACACCTTC. Its protein is CASSSAGTGANYGYTF. J is TRBJ1-2 and V is TRBV7-9; 7 bases align to TRBD1. This CDR3 has 16 amino acids. Germline CDR1 SEHNR, CDR2 FQNEAQ (reference sequence). The ends lost 4 bases at V and 0 bases at J; junction bases unmatched: 8.

CDR3 region: CASSSNGDRGFRENTEAFF. CDR3 coding DNA: TGCGCCAGCAGCTCAAATGGGGACAGGGGGTTTCGGGAGAACACTGAAGCTTTCTTT. The gene calls are TRBV5-1 and TRBJ1-1; 11 positions match TRBD1. This CDR3 spans 19 amino acids. The V and J ends lost 3 bases and 1 base, in that order; junction bases with no gene match: 14. Germline V gene lookup returns CDR1 SGHRS and CDR2 YFSETQ.

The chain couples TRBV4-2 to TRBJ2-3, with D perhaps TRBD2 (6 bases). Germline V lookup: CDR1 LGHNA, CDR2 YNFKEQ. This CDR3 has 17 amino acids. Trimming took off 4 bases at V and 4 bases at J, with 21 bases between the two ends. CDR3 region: CASSPGVRESQADTQYF. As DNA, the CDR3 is TGTGCCAGCAGCCCAGGTGTACGGGAGTCTCAGGCAGATACGCAGTATTTT.

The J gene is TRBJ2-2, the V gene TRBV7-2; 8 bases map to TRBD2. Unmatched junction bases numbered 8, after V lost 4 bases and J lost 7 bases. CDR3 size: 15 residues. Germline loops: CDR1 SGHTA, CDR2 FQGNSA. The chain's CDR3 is CASSSGGGPGGELFF. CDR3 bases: TGTGCCAGCAGCTCGGGCGGGGGGCCCGGCGGGGAGCTGTTTTTT.

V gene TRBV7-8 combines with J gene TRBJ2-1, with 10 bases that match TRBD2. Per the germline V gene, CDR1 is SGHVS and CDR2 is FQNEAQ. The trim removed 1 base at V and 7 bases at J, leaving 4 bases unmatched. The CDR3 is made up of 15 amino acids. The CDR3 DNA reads TGTGCCAGCAGCTTAGGTCTAGCGGGAGTAAATGAGCAGTTCTTC. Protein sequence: CASSLGLAGVNEQFF.

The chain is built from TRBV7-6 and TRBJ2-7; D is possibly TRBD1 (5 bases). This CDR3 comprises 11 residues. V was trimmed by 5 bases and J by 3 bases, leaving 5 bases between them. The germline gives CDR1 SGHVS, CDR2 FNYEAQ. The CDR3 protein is CASSRGYEQYF. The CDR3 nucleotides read TGTGCCAGCAGCAGGGGCTACGAGCAGTACTTC.

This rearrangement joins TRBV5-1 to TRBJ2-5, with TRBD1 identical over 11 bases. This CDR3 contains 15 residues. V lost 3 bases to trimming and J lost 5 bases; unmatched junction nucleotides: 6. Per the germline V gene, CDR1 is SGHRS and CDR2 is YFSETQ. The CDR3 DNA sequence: TGCGCCAGCAGCTCCGGACAGGGGGCGGGGGAGACCCAGTACTTC. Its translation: CASSSGQGAGETQYF.

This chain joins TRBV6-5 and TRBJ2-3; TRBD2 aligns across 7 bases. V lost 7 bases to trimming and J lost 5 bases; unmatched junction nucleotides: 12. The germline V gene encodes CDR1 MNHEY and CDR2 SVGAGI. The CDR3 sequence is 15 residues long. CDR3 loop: CASTPLGGYRDTQYF. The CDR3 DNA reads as TGTGCCAGCACCCCCTTGGGAGGGTATAGAGATACGCAGTATTTT.

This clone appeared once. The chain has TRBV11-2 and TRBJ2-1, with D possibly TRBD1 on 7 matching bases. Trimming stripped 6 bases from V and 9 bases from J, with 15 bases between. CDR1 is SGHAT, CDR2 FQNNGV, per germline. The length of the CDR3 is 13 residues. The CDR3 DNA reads TGTGCCAGCAGGGTCTCAGGGGGAGGTGAGCAGTTCTTC. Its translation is CASRVSGGGEQFF.

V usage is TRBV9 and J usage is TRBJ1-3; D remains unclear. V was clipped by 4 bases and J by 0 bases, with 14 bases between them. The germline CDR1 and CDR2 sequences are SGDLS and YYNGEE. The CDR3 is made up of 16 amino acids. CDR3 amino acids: CASSPHRTDSGNTIYF. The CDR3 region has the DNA TGTGCCAGCAGCCCTCACCGAACAGACTCTGGAAACACCATATATTTT.

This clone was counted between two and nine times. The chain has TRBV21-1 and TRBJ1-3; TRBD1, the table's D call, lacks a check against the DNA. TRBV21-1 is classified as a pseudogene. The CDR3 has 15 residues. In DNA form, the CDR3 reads TGTGCCAGCAGCCTACGGACAGGGGCTGGAAACACCATATATTTT. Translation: CASSLRTGAGNTIYF.

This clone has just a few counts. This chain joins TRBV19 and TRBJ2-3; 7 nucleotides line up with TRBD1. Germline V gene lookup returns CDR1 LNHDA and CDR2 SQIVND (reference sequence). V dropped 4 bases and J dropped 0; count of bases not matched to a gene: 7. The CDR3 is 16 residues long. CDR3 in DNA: TGTGCCAGTAGTACGTTCGGGACAGCCAGCACAGATACGCAGTATTTT. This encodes CASSTFGTASTDTQYF. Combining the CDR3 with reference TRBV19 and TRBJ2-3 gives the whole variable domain DGGITQSPKYLFRKEGQNVTLSCEQNLNHDAMYWYRQDPGQGLRLIYYSQIVNDFQKGDIAEGYSVSREKKESFPLTVTSAQKNPTAFYLCASSTFGTASTDTQYFGPGTRLTVL.

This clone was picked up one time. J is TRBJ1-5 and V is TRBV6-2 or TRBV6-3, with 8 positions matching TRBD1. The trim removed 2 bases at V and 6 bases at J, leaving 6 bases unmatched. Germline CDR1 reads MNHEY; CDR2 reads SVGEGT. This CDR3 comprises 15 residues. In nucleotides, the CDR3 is TGTGCCAGCAGTTACAACGGACAGGGAGGTCAGCCCCAGCATTTT. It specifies CASSYNGQGGQPQHF.

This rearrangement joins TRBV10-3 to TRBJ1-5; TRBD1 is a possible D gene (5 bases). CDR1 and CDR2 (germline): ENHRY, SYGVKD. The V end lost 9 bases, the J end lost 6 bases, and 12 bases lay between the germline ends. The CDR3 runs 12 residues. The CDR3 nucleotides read TGTGCCATTTCAGGGTCCAGTCAGCCCCAGCATTTT. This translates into CAISGSSQPQHF.

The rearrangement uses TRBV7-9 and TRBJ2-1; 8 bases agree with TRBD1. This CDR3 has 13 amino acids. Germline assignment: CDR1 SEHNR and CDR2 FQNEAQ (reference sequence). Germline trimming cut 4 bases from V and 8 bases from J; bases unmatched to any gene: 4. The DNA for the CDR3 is TGTGCCAGCAGCTACGACAGGGGTGATGAGCAGTTCTTC. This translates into CASSYDRGDEQFF.